This TCR beta chain comes out of a study of radiotherapy plus CTLA-4 blockade in lung cancer. At the level of the study: Disease control was present in roughly 30% of patients, and objective responses in more than 15%.

Data came from immunoSEQ multiplex PCR; TCRdb stores just in-frame clones and leaves some out. The top ten hold roughly 15% of the sample, which has 50,000 to 60,000 clones, around 80% seen once. Germline CDR1 and CDR2: MNHEY and SVGAGI. The CDR3 runs to 15 residues. The V and J ends lost 4 bases and 1 base, in that order; junction bases with no gene match: 6. This sequence originates from a human donor with non-small cell lung cancer who had a complete response to radiotherapy plus ipilimumab. This chain uses TRBV6-5 with TRBJ1-2, with 7 bases identical to TRBD1. This material consisted of peripheral blood, taken from a patient treated with radiotherapy plus ipilimumab. In DNA form, the CDR3 reads TGTGCCAGCAGTTCCTGGGACAGAGTTAACTATGGCTACACCTTC. Amino acids: CASSSWDRVNYGYTF.